The entry below gives a single T cell receptor beta chain sequence along with its context. Libraries were prepared by immunoSEQ multiplex PCR; TCRdb keeps only in-frame clonotypes and omits some of them. This sample has roughly 42,000 clones; 70% to 85% occur once, and the top ten carry roughly 2.6%. Germline-derived CDR1 and CDR2 are LGHNA and YNFKEQ. Between the trimmed V and J ends, which lost 10 bases and 4 bases, there was a span of 14 bases. The CDR3 consists of 13 residues. The data stem from a study of PD-L1 blockade in urothelial cancer. Study background: Among blood samples, the median T cell count was 130,000 to 150,000.

The source was PBMCs, collected around atezolizumab (anti-PD-L1) treatment. The sequence came from a man between 70 and 80 years old with urothelial cancer. The rearrangement links TRBV4-2 to TRBJ2-1; tentatively, D is TRBD1 (6 bases). The CDR3 sequence is CATQGDNYNEQFF. DNA of the CDR3: TGTGCCACCCAAGGGGACAATTACAATGAGCAGTTCTTC.